These T cell receptor beta chains were read from a single sample in a study of OX40 agonist ivuxolimab in advanced cancers. Sequencing used immunoSEQ multiplex PCR; TCRdb keeps in-frame clones, though not all of them. This sample has some 90,000 clones, with approximately 89% found just once. Source: CD4+ or CD8+ T cells sorted from blood, taken in a trial of the OX40 agonist ivuxolimab. The receptors were sampled from an adult with an advanced solid tumor such as melanoma, head and neck, liver or kidney cancer. Both conserved end residues are part of each CDR3. Each record gives: clone size, D gene, J gene, CDR3 length, V gene, CDR3 DNA, CDR3 protein. A D gene is named only where the DNA matches it firmly. The size field is filled for only some rows; it gives once, few, many or a size class.

.,TRBD2,TRBJ2-3,16,TRBV6-6,TGTGCCAGCAGTTACTCACGGAGCGGGGGCACAGATACGCAGTATTTT,CASSYSRSGGTDTQYF
.,TRBD1,TRBJ2-5,15,TRBV6-5,TGTGCCAGCAGTTTCTCCAGGGGGTTACAAGAGACCCAGTACTTC,CASSFSRGLQETQYF
.,TRBD2,TRBJ2-2,15,TRBV5-4,TGTGCCAGCAGCTTGGAACTAGCGGGCCCCGGGGAGCTGTTTTTT,CASSLELAGPGELFF
once,.,TRBJ2-1,14,TRBV5-1,TGCGCCAGCGGGGAAACTAGCTCCTACAATGAGCAGTTCTTC,CASGETSSYNEQFF
.,.,TRBJ1-2,14,TRBV7-2,TGTGCCAGCAGCACCACCGGGGGAAACTATGGCTACACCTTC,CASSTTGGNYGYTF
.,TRBD2,TRBJ2-3,16,TRBV18,TGTGCCAGCTCTTCAAAACTAGCGGGAGACACAGATACGCAGTATTTT,CASSSKLAGDTDTQYF
.,TRBD2,TRBJ2-1,19,TRBV7-9,TGTGCCAGCAGCTTAGCGGGACTAGCGGGACCTACCTCCTACAATGAGCAGTTCTTC,CASSLAGLAGPTSYNEQFF
.,TRBD2,TRBJ2-7,15,TRBV30,TGTGCCTGGACCCGGCGGGCTAGCGGGATCCCCGAGCAGTACTTC,CAWTRRASGIPEQYF
.,.,TRBJ2-2,13,TRBV4-3,TGCGCCAGCAGTCAGGGGCTAGGAGGGGAGCTGTTTTTT,CASSQGLGGELFF
.,.,TRBJ2-1,15,TRBV19,TGTGCCAGTAGTATAGCGGCAGGGGACAACAATGAGCAGTTCTTC,CASSIAAGDNNEQFF
.,.,TRBJ2-1,14,TRBV29-1,TGCAGCGTTGCAGACTCAGGGGGGACCAATGAGCAGTTCTTC,CSVADSGGTNEQFF
.,TRBD1,TRBJ2-2,17,TRBV7-9,TGTGCCAGCAGCTTGCAGGGACAGGGTACTGGAGGCGGGGAGCTGTTTTTT,CASSLQGQGTGGGELFF
once,.,TRBJ1-5,13,TRBV2,TGTGCCAGCAAAAGGACGCAAAATCAGCCCCAGCATTTT,CASKRTQNQPQHF
.,.,TRBJ1-2,12,TRBV5-4,TGTGCCAGCAGCCCGGACACCTATGGCTACACCTTC,CASSPDTYGYTF
once,TRBD2,TRBJ2-7,14,TRBV6-1,TGTGCCAGCAGTCCCCGGGGGGGGCGCGGGGAGCAGTACTTC,CASSPRGGRGEQYF
.,.,TRBJ1-2,16,TRBV9,TGTGCCAGCAGCGTAGGCCCCGGAGAGCAGGACAGTGGCTACACCTTC,CASSVGPGEQDSGYTF
.,TRBD2,TRBJ2-7,15,TRBV28,TGTGCCAGCAACGGGCCGGCTAGCGGGACGTACGAGCAGTACTTC,CASNGPASGTYEQYF
.,TRBD1,TRBJ1-4,15,TRBV5-4,TGTGCCAGCAGCAGCGGACAGGGGACTAATGAAAAACTGTTTTTT,CASSSGQGTNEKLFF
.,.,TRBJ1-1,13,TRBV7-2,TGTGCCAGCAGCTTACAACAGGCGACAGAAGCTTTCTTT,CASSLQQATEAFF
.,.,TRBJ1-4,17,TRBV5-6,TGTGCCAGCAGCTTGTTCGACATTATTGCAACTAATGAAAAACTGTTTTTT,CASSLFDIIATNEKLFF
.,.,TRBJ1-1,14,TRBV4-2,TGTGCCAGCAGCCAAGACCGTTCCAGTATTGAAGCTTTCTTT,CASSQDRSSIEAFF
.,.,TRBJ1-4,15,TRBV7-6,TGTGCCAGCAGCTTAGCGTTAGGGGGTGGTGAAAAACTGTTTTTT,CASSLALGGGEKLFF
once,TRBD1,TRBJ1-2,12,TRBV11-3,TGTGCCAGCAGCGGGACAGGGCATGGCTACACCTTC,CASSGTGHGYTF
.,.,TRBJ2-1,13,TRBV5-6,TGTGCCAGCAGCTTGGTCTGGGGGAATGAGCAGTTCTTC,CASSLVWGNEQFF
.,TRBD2,TRBJ2-1,16,TRBV4-1,TGCGCCAGCAGCCCCGGGACTAGCGGGAGAAGGGATGAGCAGTTCTTC,CASSPGTSGRRDEQFF
.,TRBD2,TRBJ2-1,16,TRBV19,TGTGCCAGTAGCCGACTAGCGCGGAGCTCCTACAATGAGCAGTTCTTC,CASSRLARSSYNEQFF
.,TRBD1,TRBJ2-5,16,TRBV19,TGTGCCAGTAGTACGCCGGGCAGGGGGTCTGGAGAGACCCAGTACTTC,CASSTPGRGSGETQYF
.,.,TRBJ1-2,16,TRBV11-3,TGTGCCAGCAGCTTAGCTTATACAGGGCCTAACTATGGCTACACCTTC,CASSLAYTGPNYGYTF
.,.,TRBJ1-6,17,TRBV5-4,TGTGCCAGCAGCTTGGGGGGACGAGGACCATACGGTTCACCCCTCCACTTT,CASSLGGRGPYGSPLHF
.,.,TRBJ1-2,13,TRBV11-3,TGTGCCAGCAGCCCGGACCTAGGCCATGGCTACACCTTC,CASSPDLGHGYTF
.,TRBD1,TRBJ2-7,13,TRBV2,TGTGCCAGCAAGGTGGACAGGGTCTACGAGCAGTACTTC,CASKVDRVYEQYF
.,.,TRBJ2-1,15,TRBV19,TGTGCCGCCTCAGATGGGGAACCTTCCTACAATGAGCAGTTCTTC,CAASDGEPSYNEQFF
.,.,TRBJ2-2,15,TRBV9,TGTGCCAGCAGCTTTAGTGCGGGGGCCACCGGGGAGCTGTTTTTT,CASSFSAGATGELFF
.,TRBD1,TRBJ2-4,15,TRBV19,TGTGCCAGTAGCACACAACAGGGGGCAGGGAACATTCAGTACTTC,CASSTQQGAGNIQYF
.,.,TRBJ2-4,15,TRBV11-2,TGTGCCAGCAGCTTAGTCCGGGGGTGGGGAAACATTCAGTACTTC,CASSLVRGWGNIQYF
.,TRBD1,TRBJ2-7,14,TRBV6-5,TGTGCCAGCAGACGATCAAAACGGACAGGGGGCTTTCAATTC,CASRRSKRTGGFQF
once,.,TRBJ1-3,13,TRBV5-6,TGTGCCAGCAGCTTGATGGGTGCAGCCACCATATATTTT,CASSLMGAATIYF
.,TRBD1,TRBJ1-5,17,TRBV5-1,TGCGCCAGCAGCCGCGACGGACAGGGCGTGCCTGATCAGCCCCAGCATTTT,CASSRDGQGVPDQPQHF
.,TRBD1,TRBJ1-1,16,TRBV5-8,TGTGCCAGCAGCACCGGACAGGGATGGAGGGACACTGAAGCTTTCTTT,CASSTGQGWRDTEAFF
once,.,TRBJ2-4,15,TRBV7-2,TGTGCCAGCAGCGCAGGAGTCGGAGGGTCGAACATTCAGTACTTC,CASSAGVGGSNIQYF
.,.,TRBJ2-3,13,TRBV4-2,TGTGCCAGCAGCTTGTTCGGGGCAGATACGCAGTATTTT,CASSLFGADTQYF
.,.,TRBJ2-4,15,TRBV7-9,TGTGCCAGCAGCCCCTTGGGATCCGGGGAGCACATTCAGTACTTC,CASSPLGSGEHIQYF
.,.,TRBJ2-7,17,TRBV18,TGTGCCAGCTCTAAATACGTTAGGGGGGCTGGGGCATCCGAGCAGTACTTC,CASSKYVRGAGASEQYF